The 20 T cell receptor beta chains given below trace back to one sample, sequenced in a study of T cell responses to AZD1222 COVID-19 vaccine. The method was immunoSEQ multiplex PCR; TCRdb's version includes in-frame clones alone and lacks a portion of them. The sample records approximately 170,000 clones, about 91% being singletons. The specimen comprised peripheral blood, sampled 28 days after the second AZD1222 dose. These receptors all stem from an adult who received the AZD1222 COVID-19 vaccine.

This clone has more than one count but fewer than ten. The chain has TRBV5-5 and TRBJ1-2; no firm D call. The CDR3 has 13 amino acids. V gave up 1 base and J gave up 2 bases, with 6 bases separating them. Germline V gene data show CDR1 as SGHKS and CDR2 as YYEKEE (reference sequence). CDR3 amino acids: CASSLLLNYGYTF. The DNA for the CDR3 is TGTGCCAGCAGCTTGTTGTTAAACTATGGCTACACCTTC. Using reference TRBV5-5 and TRBJ1-2 for the parts outside the CDR3, the full variable domain is DAGVTQSPTHLIKTRGQQVTLRCSPISGHKSVSWYQQVLGQGPQFIFQYYEKEERGRGNFPDRFSARQFPNYSSELNVNALLLGDSALYLCASSLLLNYGYTFGSGTRLTVV.

This chain links TRBV10-3 with TRBJ2-3; 12 bases are shared with TRBD2. The V gene's germline CDR1 is ENHRY and CDR2 SYGVKD. The CDR3 sequence is 15 residues long. The trim removed 3 bases at V and 5 bases at J, leaving 3 bases unmatched. Here the CDR3 DNA reads TGTGCCATCAGTGATCTAGCGGGGGGGCAAGATACGCAGTATTTT. This sequence encodes CAISDLAGGQDTQYF.

This chain's CDR3 is CASSPRAGFSNEKLFF. DNA for the CDR3: TGCGCCAGCAGCCCGCGTGCGGGGTTCTCTAATGAAAAACTGTTTTTT. The chain is built from TRBV4-1 and TRBJ1-4, with D hard to call. V gave up 4 bases and J gave up 3 bases, with 15 bases separating them. This CDR3 is built from 16 residues. Germline loops: CDR1 MGHRA, CDR2 YSYEKL.

The CDR3 reads CASRDDSPTGYTF. CDR3 coding DNA: TGTGCCAGCAGGGATGACAGCCCGACTGGCTACACCTTC. V gene TRBV2 combines with J gene TRBJ1-2, with a possible D match to TRBD1 (5 bases). The V and J ends lost 6 bases and 7 bases respectively, with 15 bases between them. Germline V gene lookup returns CDR1 SNHLY and CDR2 FYNNEI. The CDR3 extends over 13 amino acids. Using reference TRBV2 and TRBJ1-2 for the parts outside the CDR3, the full variable domain is EPEVTQTPSHQVTQMGQEVILRCVPISNHLYFYWYRQILGQKVEFLVSFYNNEISEKSEIFDDQFSVERPDGSNFTLKIRSTKLEDSAMYFCASRDDSPTGYTFGSGTRLTVV.

In the case of this clone: Other nucleotide sequences from this sample produce the same CDR3. The CDR3 protein is CASSSRGEAYEQYF. CDR3 nucleotide sequence: TGTGCCAGCAGCTCTCGTGGGGAGGCGTACGAGCAGTACTTC. The chain links TRBV13 to TRBJ2-7; D may be TRBD2 (6 bases). CDR1 is PRHDT and CDR2 is FYEKMQ in the germline V gene (reference sequence). There are 14 residues in the CDR3. Trimming took off 4 bases at V and 4 bases at J, with 14 bases between the two ends.

This rearrangement joins TRBV27 to TRBJ1-2; no reliable D call. Germline CDR1 and CDR2: MNHEY and SMNVEV (reference sequence). The ends were cut back, 2 bases at V and 4 bases at J, with 8 bases in the middle. The CDR3 sequence is 13 residues long. In DNA form, the CDR3 reads TGTGCCAGCAGTTTAGACCCTTCCTATGGCTACACCTTC. It translates to CASSLDPSYGYTF.

The rearrangement links TRBV10-3 to TRBJ1-2; D uncertain. The CDR3 is 12 amino acids. CDR1 and CDR2 from the germline V gene are ENHRY and SYGVKD. V gave up 6 bases and J gave up 2 bases, with 7 bases separating them. The CDR3 spells CAIRDANYGYTF. CDR3 nucleotide sequence: TGTGCCATCAGGGACGCAAACTATGGCTACACCTTC.

The DNA for the CDR3 is TGCGCCAGCAGCCAAGAAAGTTGGGGGACCTCCTCTGGGGCCAACGTCCTGACTTTC. Its protein product is CASSQESWGTSSGANVLTF. This chain joins TRBV4-1 and TRBJ2-6; either TRBD1 or TRBD2 may fit D (5 bases each). V lost 0 bases and J lost 0, with 15 bases in between. Germline V gene sequence: CDR1 MGHRA, CDR2 YSYEKL. The CDR3 has 19 amino acids.

V is TRBV7-9 and J is TRBJ1-2, with D unclear. Trimming shortened V by 2 bases and J by 4 bases, and 17 bases separated the two germline ends. Germline CDR1 SEHNR, CDR2 FQNEAQ (reference sequence). The CDR3 contains 16 residues. In DNA, the CDR3 is TGTGCCAGCAGCTTAATAGGAGGGATCGGCACCTATGGCTACACCTTC. This encodes CASSLIGGIGTYGYTF.

The chain employs TRBV2 and TRBJ2-5; tentatively, D is TRBD1 (6 bases). Trimming took off 10 bases at V and 7 bases at J, with 22 bases between the two ends. Germline V gives CDR1 SNHLY, CDR2 FYNNEI. CDR3 length: 14 residues. As DNA, the CDR3 is TGTGCCACGAACAGGGTGAACCTTCTAGGGACCCAGTACTTC. Residues: CATNRVNLLGTQYF.

The genes are TRBV2 and TRBJ2-7; possibly TRBD2 for D (6 bases). This CDR3 has 16 amino acids. Trimming took 0 bases from V and 5 from J, leaving 17 bases between them. Per germline, CDR1 SNHLY and CDR2 FYNNEI. CDR3: CASSEALPEGIHEQYF. In DNA form, the CDR3 reads TGTGCCAGCAGTGAAGCGCTTCCGGAGGGGATCCACGAGCAGTACTTC.

This chain connects TRBV7-2 to TRBJ2-2; 9 nucleotides align to TRBD2. Germline CDR1 SGHTA, CDR2 FQGNSA. V gave up 8 bases and J gave up 6 bases; unmatched junction bases: 4. The CDR3 is made up of 13 amino acids. The CDR3 DNA reads as TGTGCCAGCGAAGCGGGGGGCGCCGGGGAGCTGTTTTTT. Translating gives CASEAGGAGELFF.

Written as DNA, the CDR3 is TGTGCCAGCAGAACTACAGGGAGGACTGAAGCTTTCTTT. Translation: CASRTTGRTEAFF. The rearrangement links TRBV11-2 to TRBJ1-1; D is possibly TRBD1 (6 bases). The length of the CDR3 is 13 residues. V lost 6 bases and J 5 bases, leaving 13 bases between the germline ends. Germline V gives CDR1 SGHAT, CDR2 FQNNGV. Full variable domain (missing parts from reference TRBV11-2 and TRBJ1-1): EAGVAQSPRYKIIEKRQSVAFWCNPISGHATLYWYQQILGQGPKLLIQFQNNGVVDDSQLPKDRFSAERLKGVDSTLKIQPAKLEDSAVYLCASRTTGRTEAFFGQGTRLTVV.

The chain couples TRBV9 to TRBJ1-3, with a possible D match to TRBD1 (5 bases). CDR3 length: 13 amino acids. Germline CDR1 SGDLS, CDR2 YYNGEE. V lost 6 bases, J lost 3 bases, and 10 bases lay in between. The CDR3 DNA reads as TGTGCCAGCACCCCTGGGGGTGGAAACACCATATATTTT. Protein: CASTPGGGNTIYF.

The V and J genes are TRBV29-1 and TRBJ1-1, with 8 bases fitting TRBD1. V shed 6 bases, J shed 5 bases, and the junction held 2 bases outside the gene matches. The length of the CDR3 is 11 residues. CDR1 SQVTM and CDR2 ANQGSEA come from the germline V gene. The CDR3 is CSVDRGTEAFF. CDR3 bases: TGCAGCGTAGACAGGGGAACTGAAGCTTTCTTT.

The chain uses TRBV19 and TRBJ1-5; D is unclear. This CDR3 spans 13 amino acids. V lost 4 bases, J lost 4 bases, and 8 bases lay in between. Germline V CDR1 and CDR2: LNHDA, SQIVND (reference sequence). The CDR3 DNA sequence: TGTGCCAGTAGTAAGGGATTAAATCAGCCCCAGCATTTT. Amino acids: CASSKGLNQPQHF.

The chain links TRBV28 to TRBJ1-6; 7 bases agree with TRBD1. The trim removed 5 bases at V and 8 bases at J, leaving 21 bases unmatched. The CDR3 contains 19 residues. CDR1 is MDHEN and CDR2 is SYDVKM in the germline V gene. CDR3 coding DNA: TGTGCCAGCAGTCCCCCGCGGACAGGCTCAGGACGAGGATATTCACCCCTCCACTTT. Its translation is CASSPPRTGSGRGYSPLHF.

The rearrangement links TRBV6-2 or TRBV6-3 to TRBJ2-7; D uncertain. The CDR3 covers 16 residues. V lost 6 bases and J 0 bases, leaving 18 bases between the germline ends. Per the germline V gene, CDR1 is MNHEY and CDR2 is SVGEGT. CDR3 sequence reads: CASSPRNVQVSYEQYF. The CDR3 DNA reads TGTGCCAGCAGCCCCCGTAATGTCCAAGTCTCCTACGAGCAGTACTTC.

The V call is TRBV7-9, the J call TRBJ1-1; a possible D gene is TRBD1 (5 bases). V was clipped by 3 bases and J by 4 bases, with 12 bases between them. The CDR3 runs 14 residues. Germline CDR1 and CDR2: SEHNR and FQNEAQ (reference sequence). CDR3 coding DNA: TGTGCCAGCAGCTTCATCGGGGGAAGCACTGAAGCTTTCTTT. This gives the protein CASSFIGGSTEAFF.

J is TRBJ2-3 and V is TRBV4-1; 15 nucleotides line up with TRBD2. V shed 4 bases, J shed 4 bases, and the junction held 3 bases outside the gene matches. The CDR3 extends over 16 amino acids. CDR1 is MGHRA and CDR2 is YSYEKL in the germline V gene. CDR3 DNA: TGCGCCAGCAGCCCAGGACTAGCGGGGGGGGCAGATACGCAGTATTTT. Translating gives CASSPGLAGGADTQYF.